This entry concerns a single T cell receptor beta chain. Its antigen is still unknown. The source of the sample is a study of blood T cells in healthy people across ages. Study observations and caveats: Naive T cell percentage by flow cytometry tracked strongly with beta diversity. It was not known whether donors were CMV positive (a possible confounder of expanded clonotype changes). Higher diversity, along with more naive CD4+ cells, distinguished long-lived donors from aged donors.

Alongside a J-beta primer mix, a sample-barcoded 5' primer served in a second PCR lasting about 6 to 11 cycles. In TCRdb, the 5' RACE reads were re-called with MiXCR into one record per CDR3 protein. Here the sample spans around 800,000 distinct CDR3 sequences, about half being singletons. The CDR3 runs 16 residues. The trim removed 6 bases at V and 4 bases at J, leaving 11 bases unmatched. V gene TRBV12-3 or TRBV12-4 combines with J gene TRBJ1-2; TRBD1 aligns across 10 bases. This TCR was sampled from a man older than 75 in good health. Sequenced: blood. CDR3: CASSQLGDRGGYGYTF. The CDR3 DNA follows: TGTGCCAGCAGCCAACTTGGGGACAGGGGAGGCTATGGCTACACCTTC.